This TCR beta chain was identified in a study of cytomegalovirus exposure and HLA in healthy donors. General observations from the study: A later analysis found common viral pathogens apparently linked to several of the most significant clusters. Some V segments (TRBV6-2 and TRBV6-3 among them) were excluded as indistinguishable.

Healthy people donating bone marrow made up the donors. When sampled, the donors appeared nominally healthy, though they likely had unrecorded immune exposures. V shed 2 bases and J 2 bases; nucleotides not matched to a gene: 3. Germline assignment: CDR1 SGHNT and CDR2 YYREEE (reference sequence). There are 14 residues in the CDR3. Of note for this clone: Its antigen is undetermined.

A multiplex PCR was run with 60 Vbeta primers and 13 Jbeta primers. Profiling relied on immunoSEQ multiplex PCR, and the TCRdb table lists in-frame clones only, not all of them. The data show 100,000 to 150,000 clones, more than 80% seen once. The chain has TRBV5-4 and TRBJ2-5; 7 bases are a match to TRBD1. This TCR derives from a male donor in good health and CMV-seronegative. Material for sequencing was PBMCs. The CDR3: CASSFPGQQETQYF. The CDR3 DNA follows: TGTGCCAGCAGCTTCCCGGGACAGCAAGAGACCCAGTACTTC.